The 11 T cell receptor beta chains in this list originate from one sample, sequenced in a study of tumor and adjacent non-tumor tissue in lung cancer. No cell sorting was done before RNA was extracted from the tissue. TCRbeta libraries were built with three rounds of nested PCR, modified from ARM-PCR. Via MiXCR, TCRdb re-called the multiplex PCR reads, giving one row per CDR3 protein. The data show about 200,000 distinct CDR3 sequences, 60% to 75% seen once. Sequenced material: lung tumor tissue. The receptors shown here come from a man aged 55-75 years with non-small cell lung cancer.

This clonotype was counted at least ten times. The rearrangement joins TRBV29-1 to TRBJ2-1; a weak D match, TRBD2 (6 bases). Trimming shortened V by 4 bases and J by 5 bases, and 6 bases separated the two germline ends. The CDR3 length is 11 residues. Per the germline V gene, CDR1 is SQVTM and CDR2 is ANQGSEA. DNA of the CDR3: TGCAGCGTTGGGAGGGACAATGAGCAGTTCTTC. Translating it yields CSVGRDNEQFF.

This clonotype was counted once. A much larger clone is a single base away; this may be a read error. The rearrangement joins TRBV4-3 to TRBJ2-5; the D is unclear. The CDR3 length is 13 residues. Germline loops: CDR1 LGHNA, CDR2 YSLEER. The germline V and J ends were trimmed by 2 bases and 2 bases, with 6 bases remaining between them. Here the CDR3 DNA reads TGCGCCAGCAGCCAACGGTCTCAAGAGACCCAGTACTTC. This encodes CASSQRSQETQYF.

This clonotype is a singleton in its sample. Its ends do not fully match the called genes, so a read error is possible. The CDR3 here is CSTVRPAGGGTDTQFF. The CDR3, as DNA: TGCAGTACCGTACGACCGGCAGGGGGAGGCACAGATACGCAGTTTTTT. The V gene is TRBV20-1, the J gene TRBJ2-3, with a weak D call TRBD1 (7 bases). Germline loops: CDR1 DFQATT, CDR2 SNEGSKA (reference sequence). This CDR3 contains 16 residues.

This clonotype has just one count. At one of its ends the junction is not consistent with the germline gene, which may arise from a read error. CDR3 in DNA: TGCGCCAGCCAGAACGCGAACACCAGGGAGCTGTTTTTT. It translates to CASQNANTRELFF. This chain connects TRBV5-1 to TRBJ2-2; unclear D gene. Germline-derived CDR1 and CDR2 are SGHRS and YFSETQ. The CDR3 is 13 residues long.

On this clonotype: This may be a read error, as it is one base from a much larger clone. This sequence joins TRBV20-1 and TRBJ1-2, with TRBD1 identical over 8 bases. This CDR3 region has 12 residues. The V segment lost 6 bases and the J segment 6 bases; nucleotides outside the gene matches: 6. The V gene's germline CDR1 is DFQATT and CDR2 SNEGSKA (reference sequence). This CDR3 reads CSAQGQVDGYTF. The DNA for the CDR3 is TGCAGTGCGCAGGGACAGGTTGATGGCTACACCTTC.

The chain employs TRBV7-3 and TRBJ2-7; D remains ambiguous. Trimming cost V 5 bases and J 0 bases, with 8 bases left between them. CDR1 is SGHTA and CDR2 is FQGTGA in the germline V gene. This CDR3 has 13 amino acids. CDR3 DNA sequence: TGTGCCAGCAGCGCCGATAACTCCTACGAGCAGTACTTC. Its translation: CASSADNSYEQYF.

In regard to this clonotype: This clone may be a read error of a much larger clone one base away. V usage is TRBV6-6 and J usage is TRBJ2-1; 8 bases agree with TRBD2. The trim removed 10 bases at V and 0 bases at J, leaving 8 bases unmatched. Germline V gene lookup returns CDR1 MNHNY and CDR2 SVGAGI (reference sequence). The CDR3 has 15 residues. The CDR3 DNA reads TGTGCCAACAGACCTACTAGCGGCTCCTACAATGAGCAGTTCTTC. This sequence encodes CANRPTSGSYNEQFF.

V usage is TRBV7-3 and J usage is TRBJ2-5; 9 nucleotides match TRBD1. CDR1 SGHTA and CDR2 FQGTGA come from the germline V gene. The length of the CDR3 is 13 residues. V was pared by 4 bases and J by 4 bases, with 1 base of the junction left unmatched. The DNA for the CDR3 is TGTGCCAGCAGCTCGGGACAGGGAGAGACCCAGTACTTC. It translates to CASSSGQGETQYF.

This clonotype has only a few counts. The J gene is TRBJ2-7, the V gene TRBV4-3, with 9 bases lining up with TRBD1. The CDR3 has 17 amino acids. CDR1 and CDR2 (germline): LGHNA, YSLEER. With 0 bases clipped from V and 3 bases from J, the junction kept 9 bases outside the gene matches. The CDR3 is CASSQDSPGQGIYEQYF. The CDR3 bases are TGCGCCAGCAGCCAAGACTCACCGGGACAGGGCATCTACGAGCAGTACTTC.

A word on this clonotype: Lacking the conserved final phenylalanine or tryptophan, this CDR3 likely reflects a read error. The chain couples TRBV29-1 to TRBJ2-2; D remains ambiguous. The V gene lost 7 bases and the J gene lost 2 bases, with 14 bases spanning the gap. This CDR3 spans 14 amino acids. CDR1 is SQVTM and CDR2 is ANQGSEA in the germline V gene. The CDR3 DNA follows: TGCAGCGGTCAGGAAGCAGGAAACACCGGGGAGCTGTTTTCT. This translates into CSGQEAGNTGELFS.

The CDR3, as DNA: TGCAGTGCTCCCAGCCCCCGCTACTCTGGCTACACCTTC. It codes for CSAPSPRYSGYTF. V and J are TRBV20-1 and TRBJ1-2, with unresolved D. Trimming stripped 5 bases from V and 7 bases from J, with 17 bases between. CDR1 is DFQATT and CDR2 is SNEGSKA in the germline V gene (reference sequence). The CDR3 extends over 13 amino acids.